Listed below are T cell receptor beta chains from one sample, sequenced in a study of T cells after yellow fever vaccination. TCRdb reprocessed the 5' RACE reads with MiXCR, giving one entry per CDR3 protein. In the table there are 500,000 to 700,000 distinct CDR3 sequences, 15% to 20% of which are singletons. Sequenced here: PBMCs, sampled 15 days after the yellow fever booster vaccination. These receptors came from a young man who received the YFV17D yellow fever vaccine. The CDR3 runs from the conserved cysteine through the conserved F or W. A D gene is named only where the DNA matches it firmly. Where a row states a size, it is once, few, many or the class of an expanded clone; other rows omit it.

j_call cdr3_length v_call d_call clone_size cdr3_aa cdr3_nt
TRBJ2-1 16 TRBV7-9 NA many CASSLELLAGNNEQFF TGTGCCAGCAGCTTAGAGCTGCTAGCCGGTAATAATGAGCAGTTCTTC
TRBJ2-2 13 TRBV7-8 NA few CASSFDIPGELFF TGTGCCAGCAGCTTCGACATCCCCGGGGAGCTGTTTTTT
TRBJ2-3 15 TRBV20-1 NA NA CSARDPVAGPETQYF TGCAGTGCTAGAGATCCGGTGGCAGGCCCAGAGACGCAGTATTTT
TRBJ2-7 15 TRBV7-9 TRBD1 NA CASSPRDRGLYEQYF TGTGCCAGCAGCCCCCGGGACAGGGGGCTCTACGAGCAGTACTTC
TRBJ2-7 15 TRBV18 TRBD1 few CASSRTGEGSYEQYF TGTGCCAGCTCACGGACAGGGGAAGGCTCCTACGAGCAGTACTTC
TRBJ2-1 17 TRBV10-2 TRBD2 NA CASSGYGLAMRGDEQFF TGCGCCAGCAGTGGCTACGGACTAGCGATGAGGGGTGATGAGCAGTTCTTC
TRBJ2-7 13 TRBV6-1 NA NA CASSGDSPYEQYF TGTGCCAGCAGCGGGGACTCTCCCTACGAGCAGTACTTC
TRBJ1-4 17 TRBV5-5 NA NA CASSLGLGSHGGEKLFF TGTGCCAGCAGCTTGGGGCTGGGCTCCCACGGGGGGGAAAAACTGTTTTTT
TRBJ2-6 16 TRBV12-3/TRBV12-4 NA NA CASSPGTGSGANVLTF TGTGCCAGCAGTCCCGGGACGGGCTCTGGGGCCAACGTCCTGACTTTC
TRBJ2-7 20 TRBV9 TRBD2 few CASSVRIPLAGKLYSYEQYF TGTGCCAGCAGCGTAAGAATTCCTCTAGCGGGAAAACTATATTCCTACGAGCAGTACTTC
TRBJ2-7 17 TRBV11-2 NA many CASSFSAPSAGNYEQYF TGTGCCAGCAGCTTCTCGGCGCCCTCAGCGGGCAATTACGAGCAGTACTTC
TRBJ1-1 16 TRBV12-3/TRBV12-4 NA few CASANQRGGLNTEAFF TGTGCCAGCGCTAACCAACGTGGCGGATTGAACACTGAAGCTTTCTTT
TRBJ2-2 13 TRBV28 NA NA CASSVGDTGELFF TGTGCCAGCAGTGTGGGGGACACCGGGGAGCTGTTTTTT
TRBJ1-1 13 TRBV6-1 NA few CASSETGYTEAFF TGTGCCAGCAGCGAAACAGGGTACACTGAAGCTTTCTTT
TRBJ2-1 11 TRBV24-1 NA NA CATSEGYEQFF TGTGCCACCTCGGAGGGCTATGAGCAGTTCTTC
TRBJ2-3 16 TRBV20-1 TRBD2 few CSAIPPGLAKADTQYF TGCAGTGCTATCCCCCCGGGACTAGCGAAGGCAGATACGCAGTATTTT
TRBJ2-7 13 TRBV7-2 NA many CASSSSQLYEQYF TGTGCCAGCAGCTCAAGCCAGCTCTACGAGCAGTACTTC
TRBJ2-1 18 TRBV6-2/TRBV6-3 NA NA CASSSPPWRKSSYNEQFF TGTGCCAGCAGTTCCCCACCGTGGCGGAAAAGCTCCTACAATGAGCAGTTCTTC
TRBJ2-5 14 TRBV7-9 NA few CASSWTDAKETQYF TGTGCCAGCAGCTGGACAGACGCCAAAGAGACCCAGTACTTC
TRBJ1-1 14 TRBV7-9 NA few CASSRAGRPTVAFF TGTGCCAGCAGCCGAGCCGGGAGACCAACGGTAGCTTTCTTT
TRBJ2-3 15 TRBV14 NA NA CASSQKISYADTQYF TGTGCCAGCAGCCAAAAGATCTCGTACGCAGATACGCAGTATTTT
TRBJ2-5 12 TRBV5-4 NA few CASKGPEETQYF TGTGCCAGCAAGGGGCCGGAAGAGACCCAGTACTTC
TRBJ1-2 13 TRBV29-1 TRBD1 NA CSVTGWMGNGYTF TGCAGCGTGACAGGGTGGATGGGGAATGGCTACACCTTC
TRBJ2-2 12 TRBV7-9 NA few CASSPGSGELFF TGTGCCAGCAGCCCAGGGTCCGGGGAGCTGTTTTTT
TRBJ2-5 14 TRBV7-2 NA few CASSLQWRSETQYF TGTGCCAGCAGTCTACAGTGGCGGTCAGAGACCCAGTACTTC
TRBJ1-5 13 TRBV20-1 NA NA CSARNSSYQPQHF TGCAGTGCTAGGAATTCCTCATACCAGCCCCAGCATTTT
TRBJ2-5 13 TRBV10-3 NA NA CAINGQLQETQYF TGTGCCATCAACGGGCAGCTTCAAGAGACCCAGTACTTC
TRBJ1-2 14 TRBV25-1 NA few CASSERGAYYGYTF TGTGCCAGCAGTGAAAGAGGGGCCTACTATGGCTACACCTTC
TRBJ2-7 15 TRBV7-2 TRBD2 once CASSLGTSNYREQYF TGTGCCAGCAGCTTAGGGACTAGCAATTATAGAGAGCAGTACTTC
TRBJ2-1 17 TRBV6-5 TRBD2 NA CASSYSRLAGSYNEQFF TGTGCCAGCAGTTACTCCCGACTAGCGGGAAGTTACAATGAGCAGTTCTTC
TRBJ2-5 13 TRBV3-1 TRBD2 many CASSRLAGETQYF TGTGCCAGCAGCCGCCTAGCGGGAGAGACCCAGTACTTC
TRBJ1-4 14 TRBV20-1 NA many CSAEPGGVGEKLFF TGCAGTGCCGAGCCCGGGGGGGTCGGAGAAAAACTGTTTTTT
TRBJ1-4 12 TRBV6-6 NA NA CASSPGRVKLFF TGTGCCAGCAGCCCGGGGAGGGTAAAACTGTTTTTT
TRBJ2-1 17 TRBV3-1 TRBD2 NA CASSQDLLAGVINEQFF TGTGCCAGCAGCCAAGACCTACTAGCGGGAGTGATCAATGAGCAGTTCTTC
TRBJ2-7 12 TRBV6-6 NA few CASRSHRDEQYF TGTGCCAGCAGGTCGCACAGGGACGAGCAGTACTTC
TRBJ2-1 15 TRBV7-2 TRBD1 few CASSSTGTGYNEQFF TGTGCCAGCAGCTCGACCGGGACAGGGTACAATGAGCAGTTCTTC
TRBJ1-4 14 TRBV11-1 NA NA CASSSGRSNEKLFF TGTGCCAGCAGCTCGGGCAGAAGCAATGAAAAACTGTTTTTT
TRBJ2-5 13 TRBV7-9 NA NA CASSPDVPETQYF TGTGCCAGCAGCCCGGACGTCCCCGAGACCCAGTACTTC
TRBJ2-7 19 TRBV6-2/TRBV6-3 TRBD2 NA CASSYTPGLAVGGSYEQYF TGTGCCAGCAGTTACACCCCGGGACTAGCGGTTGGTGGGTCCTACGAGCAGTACTTC
TRBJ1-2 16 TRBV12-3/TRBV12-4 TRBD1 NA CASSLGGGGLGSGYTF TGTGCCAGCAGTTTAGGAGGGGGCGGCTTAGGGAGCGGCTACACCTTC
TRBJ2-1 16 TRBV9 NA NA CASSVVAGLNYNEQFF TGTGCCAGCAGCGTAGTGGCGGGCCTGAACTACAATGAGCAGTTCTTC
TRBJ2-3 15 TRBV20-1 TRBD2 NA CSARGLAGATDTQYF TGCAGTGCTAGAGGACTAGCGGGAGCGACAGATACGCAGTATTTT
TRBJ2-7 16 TRBV20-1 TRBD2 few CSVKGLAGPSSYEQYF TGCAGTGTCAAGGGACTAGCGGGGCCAAGCTCCTACGAGCAGTACTTC
TRBJ2-5 14 TRBV5-1 TRBD1 few CASSSRTGQETQYF TGCGCCAGCAGCAGTAGGACAGGACAAGAGACCCAGTACTTC
TRBJ1-1 12 TRBV7-2 NA NA CASSASGAEAFF TGTGCCAGCAGCGCTTCGGGGGCTGAAGCTTTCTTT
TRBJ1-3 15 TRBV18 NA few CASSPTGNSGNTIYF TGTGCCAGCTCACCTACCGGGAACTCTGGAAACACCATATATTTT
TRBJ2-7 14 TRBV7-2 NA few CASSLSGPDYEQYF TGTGCCAGCAGCTTATCCGGACCGGACTACGAGCAGTACTTC
TRBJ1-1 13 TRBV12-3/TRBV12-4 NA many CASSSRLNTEAFF TGTGCCAGCAGTTCTAGATTGAACACTGAAGCTTTCTTT
TRBJ1-1 13 TRBV6-2/TRBV6-3 NA NA CASSDWARPEAFF TGTGCCAGCAGTGATTGGGCCAGGCCTGAAGCTTTCTTT
TRBJ2-7 15 TRBV14 NA NA CASSQERGFPYGQYF TGTGCCAGCAGCCAAGAGAGGGGATTCCCATACGGGCAGTACTTC
TRBJ2-3 16 TRBV15 TRBD2 many CATSREREASLDTQYF TGTGCCACCAGCAGGGAGCGGGAGGCTTCTTTAGATACGCAGTATTTT
TRBJ2-3 12 TRBV20-1 NA NA CSGGRERDTQYF TGCAGTGGGGGGAGAGAAAGAGATACGCAGTATTTT
TRBJ1-1 13 TRBV6-1 NA NA CASSEEGTAEAFF TGTGCCAGCAGTGAGGAAGGGACGGCTGAAGCTTTCTTT
TRBJ2-1 12 TRBV7-2 NA few CASSLVRLEQFF TGTGCCAGCAGCTTAGTTCGACTAGAGCAGTTCTTC
TRBJ1-6 13 TRBV4-2 NA NA CASSQEEDSPLHF TGTGCCAGCAGCCAAGAAGAGGATTCACCCCTCCACTTT
TRBJ2-3 15 TRBV5-1 NA NA CASSLTSPSTDTQYF TGCGCCAGCAGCTTGACTAGCCCTAGCACAGATACGCAGTATTTT
TRBJ2-1 14 TRBV5-1 TRBD2 NA CASSLAGDWDEQFF TGCGCCAGCTCGTTAGCGGGAGATTGGGATGAGCAGTTCTTC
TRBJ2-5 13 TRBV12-3/TRBV12-4 NA many CASSPTGGETQYF TGTGCCAGCAGCCCAACTGGGGGAGAGACCCAGTACTTC
TRBJ2-3 14 TRBV25-1 NA many CASSPSEETDTQYF TGTGCCAGCAGCCCTTCGGAGGAAACTGATACGCAGTATTTT
TRBJ2-5 15 TRBV16 NA few CASSQSRGIGETQYF TGTGCCAGCAGCCAATCGAGGGGAATTGGAGAGACCCAGTACTTC